This T cell receptor (beta chain) is drawn from a study of blood T cell repertoires in COVID-19 (dated by TCRdb to 2020 to 2021). With respect to the entire study: Samples from collaborators originated in the United States, Italy and Spain and spanned both the acute and convalescent phases of COVID-19. Nearly every sample came with metadata listing a de-identified subject ID, COVID-19 status, age in years and sex. The dataset comprised deeply sampled blood TCRbeta repertoires from subjects exposed to, actively infected with, or recovered from COVID-19. HLA class I and class II types, where available, came from metadata supplied by the sample provider rather than from assay-based typing. The repertoires were released in a freely available public database intended as a resource for research on the immune response to SARS-CoV-2. The material from the prospective study consisted of cDNA or gDNA derived from T cells, B-cell-depleted T cells, or PBMCs. The samples were drawn from the first 160 participants of the ongoing ImmuneRACE study and from over a thousand subjects provided by 6 global collaborators.

The CDR3 goes from the cysteine to the phenylalanine over 13 residues. The kept DNA is CDR3 alone, 39 bases in frame from the first base. After removal of 6 bases from V and 7 bases from J, the junction retains 3 bases not matched to a gene. According to the germline V gene, CDR1 reads MGHDK and CDR2 reads SYGVNS. TCRbeta CDR3 regions were amplified from genomic DNA using the immunoSEQ Assay, a bias-controlled multiplex PCR. In the source study's methods: The number of nucleated cells in each sample was estimated from the amplification of reference gene primers within the assay. To quantify the absolute abundance of each unique TCRbeta CDR3 rearrangement, sequence reads were collapsed and filtered. For each sample, productive Simpson clonality was calculated as the square root of Simpson's diversity index over productive rearrangements. Held by TCRdb, this immuneACCESS table contains in-frame sequences only and omits some clones. Under half of the omission traces to an unresolved V gene where checked; the cause of the rest is unknown. The DNA gave D and trimming, while V, J and clone size come from that table. In this sample the table shows about 110,000 clones, 70% to 90% of which occur a single time. The top ten clonotypes cover about 3.6% of the sample.

Overall results and qualifications from the work: How much clinical and demographic metadata was included differed by source and by participant, and the metadata was provided uncurated.

Whole blood was collected in K2EDTA tubes by collaborating institutions according to the institutions' own protocols. Collaborator samples were shipped for TCRbeta analysis as frozen whole blood, isolated PBMCs, or DNA extracted from either sample type. In regard to this clone: No cognate antigen has been identified for it. Nothing much larger sits one base from this clone, and base qualities are not available.

This sequence was found in a man aged 35 to 55 with acute or convalescent COVID-19. The sample comprised peripheral blood. The chain was built from TRBV25-1 and TRBJ1-6; 7 central bases correspond to TRBD1. The DNA is as follows: TGTGCCAGCAGGGAGACAGGGAATTCACCCCTCCACTTT. Its translation is CASRETGNSPLHF.